Listed below are T cell receptor beta chains from one sample, sequenced in a study of Ad26.COV2.S vaccination and SARS-CoV-2 variants. The data were produced by immunoSEQ multiplex PCR, yet TCRdb's version contains in-frame clones alone and is incomplete. Of 450,000 to 550,000 clones in the sample, 85% to 90% were seen once. This specimen was peripheral blood, taken in a trial of Ad26.COV2.S vaccine versus placebo. The receptors here all came from a person aged 18 to 59 who received the Ad26.COV2.S COVID-19 vaccine or a placebo. Both conserved end residues are part of each CDR3. D genes are given only for firm matches. The listing skips clone size in some rows; elsewhere it reads once, few, many or a size class.

J gene,clone size,D gene,V gene,CDR3 protein,CDR3 DNA
TRBJ1-2,-,-,TRBV5-1,CASSPAWGGGNYGYTF,TGCGCCAGCAGCCCAGCTTGGGGTGGGGGCAACTATGGCTACACCTTC
TRBJ1-5,-,-,TRBV2,CASSFSGNQPQHF,TGTGCCAGCAGTTTTTCGGGGAATCAGCCCCAGCATTTT
TRBJ2-6,-,-,TRBV13,CASSLGSSGANVLTF,TGTGCCAGCAGCTTGGGTAGCTCTGGGGCCAACGTCCTGACTTTC
TRBJ1-4,-,-,TRBV5-1,CASSSLGATNEKLFF,TGCGCCAGCAGCTCCTTAGGGGCAACTAATGAAAAACTGTTTTTT
TRBJ2-2,-,-,TRBV9,CASSVVDTGELFF,TGTGCCAGCAGCGTAGTCGACACCGGGGAGCTGTTTTTT
TRBJ2-1,-,-,TRBV5-1,CASSSPKAGTSYNEQFF,TGCGCCAGCAGCTCGCCCAAGGCCGGGACATCCTACAATGAGCAGTTCTTC
TRBJ1-1,-,-,TRBV30,CAWAPTGGFAGDTEAFF,TGTGCCTGGGCTCCAACAGGAGGTTTTGCAGGAGACACTGAAGCTTTCTTT
TRBJ1-5,-,TRBD1,TRBV9,CASSLGQGSGQPQHF,TGTGCCAGCAGCTTAGGACAGGGGTCGGGTCAGCCCCAGCATTTT
TRBJ2-1,once,-,TRBV6-5,CASRERGQSYNEQFF,TGTGCCAGCAGGGAGAGAGGACAATCCTACAATGAGCAGTTCTTC
TRBJ1-1,-,-,TRBV18,CASSPLAPGTNTEAFF,TGTGCCAGCTCACCCCTCGCACCCGGCACGAACACTGAAGCTTTCTTT
TRBJ1-6,-,TRBD1,TRBV10-2,CASRGQGAFTNSPLHF,TGCGCCAGCAGGGGACAGGGGGCATTTACTAATTCACCCCTCCACTTT
TRBJ2-3,-,-,TRBV7-9,CASSFRVAQGLDTQYF,TGTGCCAGCAGCTTTAGGGTTGCTCAGGGGTTGGATACGCAGTATTTT
TRBJ1-4,-,-,TRBV28,CASSLSRKLFF,TGTGCCAGCAGTTTATCCCGAAAACTGTTTTTT
TRBJ2-1,-,TRBD1,TRBV29-1,CSAWTGASSYNEQFF,TGCAGCGCCTGGACAGGGGCAAGCTCCTACAATGAGCAGTTCTTC
TRBJ1-1,-,TRBD1,TRBV30,CAWSPRRQGFWNTEAFF,TGTGCCTGGAGTCCACGGAGACAGGGTTTTTGGAACACTGAAGCTTTCTTT
TRBJ2-3,-,-,TRBV18,CASSPSRLLTDTQYF,TGTGCCAGCTCGCCAAGTCGGCTACTCACAGATACGCAGTATTTT
TRBJ2-1,-,TRBD1,TRBV20-1,CSGQGYNEQFF,TGCAGCGGACAGGGGTACAATGAGCAGTTCTTC
TRBJ1-4,-,TRBD1,TRBV5-4,CASSSGGTTNEKLFF,TGTGCCAGCAGCTCAGGGGGAACAACTAATGAAAAACTGTTTTTT
TRBJ2-5,-,TRBD2,TRBV2,CASRVPGLAGGKGETQYF,TGTGCCAGCAGAGTTCCTGGACTAGCGGGGGGGAAGGGAGAGACCCAGTACTTC
TRBJ2-1,-,TRBD2,TRBV19,CASTPSGNYNEQFF,TGTGCCAGTACCCCTAGCGGGAACTACAATGAGCAGTTCTTC
TRBJ2-5,-,TRBD2,TRBV2,CASSEEREGRRETQYF,TGTGCCAGCAGTGAGGAGCGGGAGGGCCGGAGGGAGACCCAGTACTTC
TRBJ1-5,-,-,TRBV25-1,CASSELEGNQPQHF,TGTGCCAGCAGTGAATTGGAGGGCAATCAGCCCCAGCATTTT
TRBJ2-2,-,TRBD2,TRBV7-3,CASTPLAGDGSGELFF,TGTGCCAGCACCCCCCTAGCGGGAGATGGGAGCGGGGAGCTGTTTTTT
TRBJ2-3,-,-,TRBV9,CASSVGGPGDTQYF,TGTGCCAGCAGCGTAGGCGGGCCCGGAGATACGCAGTATTTT
TRBJ2-5,-,TRBD2,TRBV5-1,CASSLAAVTSGGWETQYF,TGCGCCAGCAGCTTGGCCGCGGTGACTAGCGGGGGTTGGGAGACCCAGTACTTC